What follows are 8 T cell receptor beta chains derived from one specimen sequenced in a study of blood T cell repertoires in COVID-19. Clones were read by immunoSEQ multiplex PCR, and TCRdb kept only the in-frame ones, dropping some. The data show hundreds of thousands of clones, about four fifths seen once. The sample taken for sequencing was peripheral blood. All receptors come from a woman between 40 and 50 years old with active or convalescent COVID-19.

V is TRBV7-9 and J is TRBJ1-6; 9 bases map to TRBD1. The CDR3 length is 17 residues. Looked up from germline, CDR1 is SEHNR and CDR2 is FQNEAQ (reference sequence). V lost 7 bases and J lost 5; bases outside the gene matches: 12. CDR3 loop: CASTPGTGLPNNSPLHF. CDR3 bases: TGTGCCAGCACCCCCGGGACAGGGCTTCCCAATAATTCACCCCTCCACTTT.

This chain links TRBV5-1 with TRBJ2-2; the match to TRBD2 covers 9 bases. V shed 1 base, J shed 8 bases, and the junction held 9 bases outside the gene matches. CDR1 and CDR2 from the germline V gene are SGHRS and YFSETQ. The CDR3 extends over 16 amino acids. The CDR3 bases are TGCGCCAGCAGCTTGTCCGGCGCTAGCGGGAATGGGGAGCTGTTTTTT. It codes for CASSLSGASGNGELFF. Drawing the rest from reference TRBV5-1 and TRBJ2-2, the complete variable domain is KAGVTQTPRYLIKTRGQQVTLSCSPISGHRSVSWYQQTPGQGLQFLFEYFSETQRNKGNFPGRFSGRQFSNSRSEMNVSTLELGDSALYLCASSLSGASGNGELFFGEGSRLTVL.

The rearrangement uses TRBV18 and TRBJ2-7, with a possible D match to TRBD2 (6 bases). The CDR3 contains 15 residues. The V gene lost 4 bases and the J gene lost 5 bases, with 18 bases spanning the gap. Germline V lookup: CDR1 KGHSH, CDR2 LQKENI. The CDR3: CASSRLNLASDEQYF. Written as DNA, the CDR3 is TGTGCCAGCTCACGACTAAATCTAGCGTCCGACGAGCAGTACTTC.

The V and J genes are TRBV27 and TRBJ2-5, with a possible D match to TRBD2 (5 bases). Germline CDR1 MNHEY, CDR2 SMNVEV (reference sequence). This CDR3 is built from 13 residues. Trimming pared 8 bases from V and 2 bases from J, leaving 12 bases between. The DNA of the CDR3 is TGTGCCAGCGGATGGACTTCTCAAGAGACCCAGTACTTC. It codes for CASGWTSQETQYF.

The chain combines TRBV28 with TRBJ2-5, with 12 bases matching TRBD2. Per germline, CDR1 MDHEN and CDR2 SYDVKM. V shed 4 bases and J 3 bases; nucleotides not matched to a gene: 9. The CDR3 has 17 residues. CDR3 nucleotide sequence: TGTGCCAGCAGTTCCCCCGGACTAGCGGGGTACGAAGAGACCCAGTACTTC. It specifies CASSSPGLAGYEETQYF.

The CDR3: CASSQDIATYEQYF. CDR3 DNA: TGCGCCAGCAGCCAAGATATCGCAACTTACGAGCAGTACTTC. The V call is TRBV4-1, the J call TRBJ2-7; D gene uncertain. The CDR3 loop spans 14 amino acids. The germline gives CDR1 MGHRA, CDR2 YSYEKL. The V and J ends lost 0 bases and 4 bases respectively, with 10 bases between them.

The chain uses TRBV2 and TRBJ1-1, with 9 positions matching TRBD1. V lost 7 bases and J lost 3; bases outside the gene matches: 6. The length of the CDR3 is 14 residues. Germline values: CDR1 SNHLY, CDR2 FYNNEI. CDR3 sequence: CASTGTGRDTEAFF. The CDR3 DNA reads as TGTGCCAGCACCGGGACAGGGCGGGACACTGAAGCTTTCTTT.

This clone was seen once. The chain combines TRBV29-1 with TRBJ2-7, with 10 bases that match TRBD1. Trimming removed 0 bases from V and 6 bases from J; junction bases left unmatched: 5. Germline values: CDR1 SQVTM, CDR2 ANQGSEA. CDR3 length: 14 amino acids. The CDR3, as DNA: TGCAGCGTTGAAGAGGGGGGACAGGGGTCCGAGCAGTACTTC. It encodes CSVEEGGQGSEQYF.